This TCR beta chain was identified during a study of T cell responses to AZD1222 COVID-19 vaccine. The CDR3 is 14 amino acids. Germline V gene data show CDR1 as MDHEN and CDR2 as SYDVKM. With 11 bases clipped from V and 4 bases from J, the junction kept 9 bases outside the gene matches. Worth noting for this clone: Its matching antigen is unknown.

General study points: White British ancestry dominated among donors, who included more females, and clonal diversity was possibly underestimated. Spike-spanning, vaccine-associated CD4 TCRs were dominant at 160-218 and 743-854. None of the repertoires were sampled until the peak T cell response had passed. The number of AZD1222 recipients seropositive at baseline was only six.

Data came from immunoSEQ multiplex PCR; TCRdb stores just in-frame clones and leaves some out. This table has some 86,000 clones, 65% to 85% appearing once. This chain links TRBV28 with TRBJ2-3; 10 nucleotides line up with TRBD1. This clonotype was obtained from an adult in good health. The input for sequencing was peripheral blood, taken on day 0 of AZD1222 vaccination. The CDR3 nucleotides are TGTGCCGGAATGGACAGGGGGAGGGCAGATACGCAGTATTTT. Its translation is CAGMDRGRADTQYF.